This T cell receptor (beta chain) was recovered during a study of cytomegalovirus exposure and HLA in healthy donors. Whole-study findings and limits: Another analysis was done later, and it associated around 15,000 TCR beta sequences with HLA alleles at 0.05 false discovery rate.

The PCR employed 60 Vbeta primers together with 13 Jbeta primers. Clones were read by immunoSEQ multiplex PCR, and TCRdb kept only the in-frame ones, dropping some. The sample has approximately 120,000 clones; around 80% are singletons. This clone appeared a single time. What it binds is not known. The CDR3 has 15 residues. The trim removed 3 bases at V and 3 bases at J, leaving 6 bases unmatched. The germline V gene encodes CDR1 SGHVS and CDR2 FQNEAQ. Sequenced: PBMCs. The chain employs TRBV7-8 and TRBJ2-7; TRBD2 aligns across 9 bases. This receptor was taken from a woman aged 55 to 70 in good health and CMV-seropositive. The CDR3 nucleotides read TGTGCCAGCAGCTTCGGACTAGCGAGGGACTACGAGCAGTACTTC. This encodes CASSFGLARDYEQYF.